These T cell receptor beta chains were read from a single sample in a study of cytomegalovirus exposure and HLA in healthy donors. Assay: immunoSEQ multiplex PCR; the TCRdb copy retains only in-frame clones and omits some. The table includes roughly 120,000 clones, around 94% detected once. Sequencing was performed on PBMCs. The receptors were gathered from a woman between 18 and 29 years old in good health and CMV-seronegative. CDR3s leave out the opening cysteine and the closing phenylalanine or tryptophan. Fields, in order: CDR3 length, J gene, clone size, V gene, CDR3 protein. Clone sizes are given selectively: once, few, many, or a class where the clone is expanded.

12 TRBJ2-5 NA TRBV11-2 ASSLGPSGETQY
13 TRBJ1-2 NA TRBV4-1 ASSQPGQGILGYT
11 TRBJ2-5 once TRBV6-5 ASSLGLEKTQY
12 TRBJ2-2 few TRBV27 ASSSLGGTGELF
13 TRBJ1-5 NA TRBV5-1 ASSLGNGSNQPQH
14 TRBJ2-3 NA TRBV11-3 ASSLGAYTNTDTQY
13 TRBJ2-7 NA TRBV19 ASSTSAGGSYEQY
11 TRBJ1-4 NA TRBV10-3 AIRGVANEKLF
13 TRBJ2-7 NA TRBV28 AVQGVTGRRDEQY
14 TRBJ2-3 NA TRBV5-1 ASSLMGLLSTDTQY
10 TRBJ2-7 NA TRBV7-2 ASSLTQGVQY
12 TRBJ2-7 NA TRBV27 ASRDVSGAYEQY
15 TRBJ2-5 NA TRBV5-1 ASSLGRRWGDQETQY
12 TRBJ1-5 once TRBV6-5 ASSYQGINQPQH
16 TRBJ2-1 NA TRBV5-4 ASSLAGTSSGATAVQF
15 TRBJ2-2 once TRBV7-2 ASSSLAGGRNTGELF
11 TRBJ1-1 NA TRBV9 ASSVGTNTEAF
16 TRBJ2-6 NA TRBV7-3 ASSLKGQGATGANVLT
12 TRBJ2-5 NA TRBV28 ASAGGRDQETQY
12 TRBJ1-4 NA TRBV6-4 ATPDRETNEKLF
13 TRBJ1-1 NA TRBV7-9 ASSSPTGENTEAF
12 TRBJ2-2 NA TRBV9 ASSVADSVVELF
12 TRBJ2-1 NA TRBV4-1 ASSHPRVYNEQF
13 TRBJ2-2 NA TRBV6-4 ASSGVAGGAGELF
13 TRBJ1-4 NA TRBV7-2 ASSLQPGQNEKLF
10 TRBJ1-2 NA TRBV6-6 ASGGVNYGYT
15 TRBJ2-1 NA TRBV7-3 ASSLTPTSGGRHEQF
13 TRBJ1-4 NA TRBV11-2 ASSLGRVVNEKLF
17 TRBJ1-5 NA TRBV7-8 ASSLARDRVQFGNQPQH
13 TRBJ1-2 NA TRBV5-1 ASSWGETINYGYT
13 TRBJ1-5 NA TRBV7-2 ASSLDRGRDQPQH
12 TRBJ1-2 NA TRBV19 ASSILGQGYGYT
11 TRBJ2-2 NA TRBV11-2 ASSFSSTGELF
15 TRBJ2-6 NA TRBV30 AWSRVRVNSGANVLT
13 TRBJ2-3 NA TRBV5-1 ASSFRDSSTDTQY
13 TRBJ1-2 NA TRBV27 ASSSYGTGSYGYT
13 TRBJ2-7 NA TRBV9 ASSVGVAGGGEQY
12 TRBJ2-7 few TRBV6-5 ASRRQGLGDEQY
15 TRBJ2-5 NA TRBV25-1 ASSEYLVGTASETQY
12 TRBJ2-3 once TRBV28 ASKGGGWGDTQY
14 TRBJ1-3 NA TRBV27 ASSSGQAGAGNTIY
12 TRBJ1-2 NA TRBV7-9 ASSFGSGDYGYT
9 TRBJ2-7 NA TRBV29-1 SVTGTHEQY
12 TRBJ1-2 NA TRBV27 ASSVTGGGGGYT
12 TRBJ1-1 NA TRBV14 ASSRLQGGTEAF
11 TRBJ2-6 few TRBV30 ASDRAGANVLT
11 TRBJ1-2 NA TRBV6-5 ASSRAAVGVYT
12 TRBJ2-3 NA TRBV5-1 AGSRDSDTDTQY
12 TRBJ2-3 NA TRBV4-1 ASSQVEGTDTQY
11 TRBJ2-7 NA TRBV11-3 ASSLHKSYEQY